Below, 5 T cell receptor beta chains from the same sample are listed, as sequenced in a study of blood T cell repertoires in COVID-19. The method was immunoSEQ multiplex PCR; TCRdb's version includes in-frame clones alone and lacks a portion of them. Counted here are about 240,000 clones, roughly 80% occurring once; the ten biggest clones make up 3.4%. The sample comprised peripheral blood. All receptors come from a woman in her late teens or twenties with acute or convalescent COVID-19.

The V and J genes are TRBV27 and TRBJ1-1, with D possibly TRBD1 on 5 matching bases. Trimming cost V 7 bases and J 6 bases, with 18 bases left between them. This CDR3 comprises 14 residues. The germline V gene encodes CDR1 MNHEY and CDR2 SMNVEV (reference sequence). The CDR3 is CASTTSRGIPEAFF. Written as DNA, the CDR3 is TGTGCCAGCACCACTAGTCGGGGGATCCCTGAAGCTTTCTTT.

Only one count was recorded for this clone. CDR3 protein: CASLYLTGGADTEAFF. The DNA of the CDR3 is TGTGCCAGCTTATATTTGACAGGGGGCGCGGACACTGAAGCTTTCTTT. This rearrangement joins TRBV18 to TRBJ1-1, with 10 bases lining up with TRBD1. V dropped 7 bases and J dropped 3; count of bases not matched to a gene: 11. Germline CDR1 is KGHSH and CDR2 is LQKENI. This CDR3 contains 16 residues.

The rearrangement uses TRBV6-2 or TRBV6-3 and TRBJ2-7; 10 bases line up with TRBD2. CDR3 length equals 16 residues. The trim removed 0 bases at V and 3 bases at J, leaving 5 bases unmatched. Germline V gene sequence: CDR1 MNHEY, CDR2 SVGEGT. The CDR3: CASSYSRLAGGYEQYF. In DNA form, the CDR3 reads TGTGCCAGCAGTTACTCCAGACTAGCGGGCGGCTACGAGCAGTACTTC.

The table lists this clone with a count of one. The CDR3 DNA reads TGTGCCTGGAGTGCCGGGACTGCACACAAAAACATTCAGTACTTC. Amino acids: CAWSAGTAHKNIQYF. The chain couples TRBV30 to TRBJ2-4, with a weak D call TRBD2 (6 bases). The germline CDR1 and CDR2 sequences are GTSNPN and SVGIG (reference sequence). The CDR3 contains 15 residues. Deletions cut 1 base from V and 3 bases from J, with 13 bases between.

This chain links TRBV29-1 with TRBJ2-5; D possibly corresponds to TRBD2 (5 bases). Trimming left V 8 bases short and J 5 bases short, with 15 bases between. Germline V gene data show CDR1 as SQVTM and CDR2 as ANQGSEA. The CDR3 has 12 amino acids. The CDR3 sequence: CSPVVGSETQYF. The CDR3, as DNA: TGCAGCCCTGTAGTGGGGAGTGAGACCCAGTACTTC.